The rows below give T cell receptor beta chains drawn from one sample of a study of T cell repertoires in cytomegalovirus infection. These receptors' targets are unknown. TCRdb passed the reads through MiXCR, listing each CDR3 protein once. The sample lists tens of thousands of distinct CDR3 sequences, approximately 24% occurring once. Sample: CD8+ T cells from cultured PBMCs, taken from culture after CMV antigen stimulation. The origin of the receptors is a human donor in good health (CMV status not recorded). Some clones in this sample may be carry-over from other donors' samples. CDR3s include the opening cysteine and the closing phenylalanine or tryptophan. D genes are given only for firm matches. Clone size is shown for a subset of rows, as once, few, many or a class of expanded clone.

cdr3_aa,cdr3_nt,clone_size,d_call,v_call,j_call
CASSFRDRVAGANVLTF,TGTGCCAGCAGCTTCCGGGACAGGGTGGCTGGGGCCAACGTCCTGACTTTC,many,TRBD1,TRBV7-8,TRBJ2-6
CASSVEPGVGEQYF,TGTGCCAGCAGCGTAGAACCAGGGGTGGGAGAGCAGTACTTC,many,NA,TRBV9,TRBJ2-7
CASSGGSGELFF,TGTGCCAGCAGTGGCGGCAGCGGGGAGCTGTTTTTT,NA,NA,TRBV25-1,TRBJ2-2
CATSTSGQGVSGYTF,NA,NA,NA,TRBV24-1,TRBJ1-2
CASSISGYNEQFF,TGTGCCAGTAGTATATCAGGCTACAATGAGCAGTTCTTC,NA,NA,TRBV19,TRBJ2-1
CASRPGPSSYEQYF,TGTGCCAGCCGGCCGGGGCCGAGCTCCTACGAGCAGTACTTC,many,NA,TRBV12-3/TRBV12-4,TRBJ2-7
CASSGGVPLYNEQFF,TGCGCCAGCAGCGGAGGGGTCCCGCTTTACAATGAGCAGTTCTTC,NA,NA,TRBV5-1,TRBJ2-1
CASRQGRATTYEQYF,TGTGCCAGCAGACAAGGGCGGGCGACCACCTACGAGCAGTACTTC,NA,NA,TRBV6-1,TRBJ2-7
CSAIYGQGALNTEAFF,TGCAGTGCCATCTACGGACAGGGGGCGTTGAACACTGAAGCTTTCTTT,few,TRBD1,TRBV20-1,TRBJ1-1
CASSQGAGGPNEQFF,TGCGCCAGCAGCCAAGGGGCGGGGGGCCCTAATGAGCAGTTCTTC,many,TRBD2,TRBV4-1,TRBJ2-1
CASSYARDRNTDTQYF,TGTGCCAGCAGCTACGCCCGGGACAGGAACACAGATACGCAGTATTTT,many,TRBD1,TRBV7-8,TRBJ2-3
CASSIGTGANYGYTF,TGTGCCAGTAGTATAGGCACAGGGGCTAACTATGGCTACACCTTC,few,TRBD1,TRBV19,TRBJ1-2
CASSPGPSDIQYF,TGTGCCAGCAGCCCCGGTCCTTCAGACATTCAGTACTTC,few,NA,TRBV11-2,TRBJ2-4
CASSLPLANTGELFF,TGTGCCAGCAGCTTACCGTTAGCGAACACCGGGGAGCTGTTTTTT,many,NA,TRBV7-8,TRBJ2-2
CASSPGLAGAVEQYF,TGTGCCAGCAGCCCGGGACTAGCGGGAGCGGTCGAGCAGTACTTC,few,TRBD2,TRBV7-9,TRBJ2-7
CASSPTDSNQPQHF,TGTGCCAGCAGCCCAACAGATAGCAATCAGCCCCAGCATTTT,NA,NA,TRBV6-5,TRBJ1-5
CASIGNTEAFF,TGTGCCAGCATAGGGAACACTGAAGCTTTCTTT,NA,NA,TRBV2,TRBJ1-1
CASSPGQGQGKNIQYF,TGTGCCAGCAGCCCGGGACAGGGACAGGGCAAAAACATTCAGTACTTC,NA,TRBD1,TRBV12-3/TRBV12-4,TRBJ2-4
CASSLAQLSYEQYF,TGTGCCAGCAGTTTGGCGCAGTTATCCTACGAGCAGTACTTC,many,NA,TRBV27,TRBJ2-7
CASSYEWGSTDTQYF,TGTGCCAGCAGTTACGAGTGGGGAAGCACAGATACGCAGTATTTT,few,NA,TRBV6-5,TRBJ2-3
CSARTFDGIAGYSYEQYF,TGCAGTGCTAGGACTTTCGACGGCATAGCGGGCTACTCCTACGAGCAGTACTTC,NA,TRBD2,TRBV20-1,TRBJ2-7
CASSMGYNEQFF,TGTGCCAGTAGTATGGGGTACAATGAGCAGTTCTTC,few,NA,TRBV19,TRBJ2-1
CASSLGGSGQSWDQPQHF,TGTGCCAGCAGCTTAGGGGGTTCGGGACAGTCATGGGATCAGCCCCAGCATTTT,many,TRBD1,TRBV7-8,TRBJ1-5
CASSQDTGAYTGELFF,TGCGCCAGCAGCCAAGACACGGGAGCGTACACCGGGGAGCTGTTTTTT,NA,NA,TRBV4-3,TRBJ2-2
CAISELPGRLGYTF,TGTGCCATCAGTGAGTTACCAGGGAGGCTCGGCTACACCTTC,NA,NA,TRBV10-3,TRBJ1-2
CASKLTGPTYEQYF,TGTGCCAGCAAATTAACGGGTCCTACCTACGAGCAGTACTTC,many,NA,TRBV27,TRBJ2-7
CASSNTGTGDTEAFF,TGCGCCAGCAGCAACACCGGGACAGGGGACACTGAAGCTTTCTTT,few,TRBD1,TRBV4-3,TRBJ1-1
CASSPQGFKDQPQHF,TGTGCCAGCAGCCCACAGGGGTTTAAAGATCAGCCCCAGCATTTT,many,TRBD1,TRBV7-2,TRBJ1-5
CASSLGASANEQFF,TGTGCCAGCAGCTTGGGAGCTTCGGCCAATGAGCAGTTCTTC,NA,NA,TRBV7-9,TRBJ2-1
CASSLLGDRGNIQYF,TGTGCCAGCAGTCTCCTAGGGGACAGGGGTAACATTCAGTACTTC,NA,TRBD1,TRBV28,TRBJ2-4
CASSVTGETGELSF,TGTGCCAGCAGTGTTACAGGAGAAACCGGGGAGCTGTCTTTT,NA,NA,TRBV6-5,TRBJ2-2
CSVENDIDNTGELFF,TGCAGCGTTGAAAACGATATTGATAACACCGGGGAGCTGTTTTTT,few,NA,TRBV29-1,TRBJ2-2